This TCR beta chain was obtained from a study of cytomegalovirus exposure and HLA in healthy donors. The repertoire was sequenced with immunoSEQ multiplex PCR; TCRdb's copy has only in-frame clones and lacks some. The sample includes approximately 280,000 clones, more than 75% of them seen just once. There are a few counts of this clone. The CDR3 length is 14 residues. The V gene's germline CDR1 is SGHRS and CDR2 YFSETQ. V gave up 1 base and J gave up 6 bases, with 8 bases separating them. The genes are TRBV5-1 and TRBJ1-6; D not resolved. This TCR derives from a woman aged 18-35 years in good health and CMV-seronegative. Sequencing was done on a sample of PBMCs. This CDR3 reads CASSLPGLNSPLHF. As DNA, the CDR3 is TGCGCCAGCAGCTTGCCAGGTCTTAATTCACCCCTCCACTTT.